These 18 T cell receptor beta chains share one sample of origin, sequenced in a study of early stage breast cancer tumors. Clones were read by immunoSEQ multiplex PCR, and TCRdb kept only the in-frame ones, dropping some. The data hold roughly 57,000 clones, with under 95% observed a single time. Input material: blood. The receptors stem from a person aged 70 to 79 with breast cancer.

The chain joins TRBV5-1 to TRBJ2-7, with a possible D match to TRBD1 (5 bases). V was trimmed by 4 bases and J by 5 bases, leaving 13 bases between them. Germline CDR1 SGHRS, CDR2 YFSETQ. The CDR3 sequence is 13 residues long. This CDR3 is CASSLQGRHEQYF. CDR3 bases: TGCGCCAGCAGCCTCCAGGGAAGGCACGAGCAGTACTTC.

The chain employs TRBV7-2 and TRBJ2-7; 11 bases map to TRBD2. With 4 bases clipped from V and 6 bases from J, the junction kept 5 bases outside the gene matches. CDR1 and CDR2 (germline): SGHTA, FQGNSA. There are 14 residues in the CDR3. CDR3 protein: CASSSPSGGSEQYF. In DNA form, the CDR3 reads TGTGCCAGCAGCTCCCCTAGCGGGGGGTCCGAGCAGTACTTC.

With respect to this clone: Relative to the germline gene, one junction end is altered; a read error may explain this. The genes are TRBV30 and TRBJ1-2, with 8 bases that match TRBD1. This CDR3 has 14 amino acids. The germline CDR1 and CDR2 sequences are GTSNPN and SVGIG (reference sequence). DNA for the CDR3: TGTGTCTGGAGTGTAACAGGGGGGAACTATGGCTACACCTTC. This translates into CVWSVTGGNYGYTF. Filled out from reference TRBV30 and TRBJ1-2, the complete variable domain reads SQTIHQWPATLVQPVGSPLSLECTVEGTSNPNLYWYRQAAGRGLQLLFYSVGIGQISSEVPQNLSASRPQDRQFILSSKKLLLSDSGFYLCVWSVTGGNYGYTFGSGTRLTVV.

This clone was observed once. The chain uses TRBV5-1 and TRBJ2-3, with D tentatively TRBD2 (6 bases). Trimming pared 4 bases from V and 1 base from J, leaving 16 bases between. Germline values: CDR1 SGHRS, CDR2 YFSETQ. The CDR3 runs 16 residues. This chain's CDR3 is CASSAGGTPGTDTQYF. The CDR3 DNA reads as TGCGCCAGCAGCGCCGGCGGGACTCCCGGCACAGATACGCAGTATTTT.

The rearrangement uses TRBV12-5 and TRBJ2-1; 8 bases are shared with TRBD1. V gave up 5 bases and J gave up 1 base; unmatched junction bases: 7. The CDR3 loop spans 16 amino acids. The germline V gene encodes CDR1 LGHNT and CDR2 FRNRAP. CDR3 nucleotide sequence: TGTGCTAGTGGTCCGGAGGGACAGGCATCCTACAATGAGCAGTTCTTC. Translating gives CASGPEGQASYNEQFF.

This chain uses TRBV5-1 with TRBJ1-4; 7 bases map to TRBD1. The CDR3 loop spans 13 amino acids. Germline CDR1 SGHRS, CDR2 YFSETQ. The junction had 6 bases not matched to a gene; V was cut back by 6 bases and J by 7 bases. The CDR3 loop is CASKRGLSEKLFF. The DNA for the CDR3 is TGCGCCAGCAAAAGGGGGCTGAGTGAAAAACTGTTTTTT.

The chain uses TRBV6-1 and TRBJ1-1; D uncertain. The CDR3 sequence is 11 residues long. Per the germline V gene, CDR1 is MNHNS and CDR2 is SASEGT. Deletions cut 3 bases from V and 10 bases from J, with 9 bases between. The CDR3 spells CASSDRGGAFF. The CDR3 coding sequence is TGTGCCAGCAGTGATCGGGGAGGAGCTTTCTTT.

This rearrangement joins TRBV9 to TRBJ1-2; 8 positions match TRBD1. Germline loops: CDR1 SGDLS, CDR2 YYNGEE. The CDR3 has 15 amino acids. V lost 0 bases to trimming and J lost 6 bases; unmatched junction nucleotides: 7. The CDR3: CASSVGQGAFDGYTF. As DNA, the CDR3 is TGTGCCAGCAGCGTAGGGCAGGGGGCATTCGATGGCTACACCTTC.

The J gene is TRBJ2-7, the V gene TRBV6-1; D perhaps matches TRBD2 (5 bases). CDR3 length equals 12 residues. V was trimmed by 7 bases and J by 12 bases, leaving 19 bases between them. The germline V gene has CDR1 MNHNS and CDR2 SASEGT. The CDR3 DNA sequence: TGTGCCAGCACCCCCCCCGCGGGCCTGCGGTACTTC. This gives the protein CASTPPAGLRYF.

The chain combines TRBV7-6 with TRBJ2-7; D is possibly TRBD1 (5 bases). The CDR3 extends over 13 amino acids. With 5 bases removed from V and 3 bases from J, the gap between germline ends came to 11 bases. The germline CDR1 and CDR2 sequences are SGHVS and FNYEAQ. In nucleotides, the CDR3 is TGTGCCAGCAGCCCCATCCAGGGCTACGAGCAGTACTTC. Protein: CASSPIQGYEQYF.

The CDR3 reads CASRSGGARLSTGELFF. The CDR3 DNA sequence: TGCGCCAGCAGAAGCGGGGGGGCCAGGTTGAGCACCGGGGAGCTGTTTTTT. This chain joins TRBV10-2 and TRBJ2-2; 10 bases fit TRBD2. This CDR3 is built from 17 residues. After removal of 6 bases from V and 4 bases from J, the junction contained 11 bases not matched to a gene. Germline values: CDR1 WSHSY, CDR2 SAAADI.

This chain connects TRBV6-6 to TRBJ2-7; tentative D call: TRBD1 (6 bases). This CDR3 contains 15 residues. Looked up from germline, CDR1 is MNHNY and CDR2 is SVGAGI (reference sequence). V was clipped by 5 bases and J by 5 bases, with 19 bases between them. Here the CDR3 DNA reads TGTGCCAGCAGTCCCCGGGACAACGGCTTGAACGAGCAGTACTTC. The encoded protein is CASSPRDNGLNEQYF.

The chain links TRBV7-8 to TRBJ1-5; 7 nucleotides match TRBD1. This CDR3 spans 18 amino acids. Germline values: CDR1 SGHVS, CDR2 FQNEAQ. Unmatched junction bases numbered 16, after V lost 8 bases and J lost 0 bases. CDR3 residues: CASYLDRVGANSNQPQHF. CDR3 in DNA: TGTGCCAGCTACTTAGACAGGGTCGGAGCAAATAGCAATCAGCCCCAGCATTTT.

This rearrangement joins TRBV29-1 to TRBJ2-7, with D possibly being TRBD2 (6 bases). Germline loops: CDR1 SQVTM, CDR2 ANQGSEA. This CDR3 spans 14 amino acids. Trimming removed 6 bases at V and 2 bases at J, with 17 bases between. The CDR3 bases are TGCAGCGTCGGCGCGATATCGGGGGCCTACGAGCAGTACTTC. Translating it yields CSVGAISGAYEQYF.

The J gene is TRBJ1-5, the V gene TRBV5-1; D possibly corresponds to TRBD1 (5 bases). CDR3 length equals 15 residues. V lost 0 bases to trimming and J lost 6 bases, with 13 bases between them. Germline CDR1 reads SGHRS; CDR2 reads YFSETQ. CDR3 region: CASSLEAGGGQPQHF. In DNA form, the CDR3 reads TGCGCCAGCAGCTTGGAGGCGGGGGGGGGTCAGCCCCAGCATTTT. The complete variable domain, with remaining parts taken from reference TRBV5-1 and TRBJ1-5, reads KAGVTQTPRYLIKTRGQQVTLSCSPISGHRSVSWYQQTPGQGLQFLFEYFSETQRNKGNFPGRFSGRQFSNSRSEMNVSTLELGDSALYLCASSLEAGGGQPQHFGDGTRLSIL.

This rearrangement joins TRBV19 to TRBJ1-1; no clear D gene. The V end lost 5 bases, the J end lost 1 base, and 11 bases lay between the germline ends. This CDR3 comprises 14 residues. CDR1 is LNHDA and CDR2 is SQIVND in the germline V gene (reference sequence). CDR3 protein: CASSASPGNTEAFF. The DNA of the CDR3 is TGTGCCAGTAGTGCCTCGCCGGGGAACACTGAAGCTTTCTTT. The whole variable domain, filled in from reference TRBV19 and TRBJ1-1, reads DGGITQSPKYLFRKEGQNVTLSCEQNLNHDAMYWYRQDPGQGLRLIYYSQIVNDFQKGDIAEGYSVSREKKESFPLTVTSAQKNPTAFYLCASSASPGNTEAFFGQGTRLTVV.

CDR3 nucleotide sequence: TGTGCCACCAGCACCTACAGGGCTAGCGGGGTCGCCGGGGAGCTGTTTTTT. Translation: CATSTYRASGVAGELFF. The V call is TRBV15, the J call TRBJ2-2; the match to TRBD2 covers 9 bases. This CDR3 contains 17 residues. The V gene end was trimmed by 4 bases and the J gene end by 6 bases; junction bases not matched to a gene: 12. Germline CDR1 LNHNV, CDR2 YYDKDF (reference sequence).

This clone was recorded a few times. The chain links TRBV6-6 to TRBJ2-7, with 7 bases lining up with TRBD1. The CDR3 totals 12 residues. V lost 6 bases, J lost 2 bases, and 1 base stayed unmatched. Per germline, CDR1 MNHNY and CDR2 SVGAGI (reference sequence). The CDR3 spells CASRGTAYEQYF. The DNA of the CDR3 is TGTGCCAGCAGGGGGACAGCCTACGAGCAGTACTTC.